Listed below are T cell receptor beta chains from one sample, sequenced in a study of Graves' ophthalmopathy and Graves' hyperthyroidism. MiXCR, applied by TCRdb to the multiplex PCR reads, yields one record per CDR3 protein. Found here are over 450,000 distinct CDR3 sequences, 14% of them singletons; the top ten hold roughly 9.8%. Sequencing input: blood. Source of these receptors: a woman in her thirties with Graves' ophthalmopathy. Each CDR3 is given with its conserved first and last residue. The D gene is left open where the match is weak. Clone size is not always given. Where it is, it says once, few, many or a class for expanded clones.

J: TRBJ1-6; size: NA; V: TRBV7-2; D: NA; DNA: TGTGCCAGCAGCTTCTGGGACGGCTATAATTCACCCCTCCACTTT; CDR3: CASSFWDGYNSPLHF
J: TRBJ1-2; size: NA; V: TRBV2; D: NA; DNA: TGTGCCAGCTGTCCGGACGGGTCTAACTATGGCTACACCTTC; CDR3: CASCPDGSNYGYTF
J: TRBJ1-2; size: many; V: TRBV6-5; D: TRBD1; DNA: TGTGCCAGCAGTTACTCGGGGACAGGGGGCTATGGCTACACCTTC; CDR3: CASSYSGTGGYGYTF
J: TRBJ1-2; size: many; V: TRBV7-8; D: NA; DNA: TGTGCCAGCAGCTTAGGCGGGAGGCGTAACTATGGCTACACCTTC; CDR3: CASSLGGRRNYGYTF
J: TRBJ1-6; size: NA; V: TRBV28; D: TRBD1; DNA: TGTGCCTGCAGTTTATCGGGGACAGGGGTGGAATCACCCCTCCACTTT; CDR3: CACSLSGTGVESPLHF
J: TRBJ2-4; size: many; V: TRBV28; D: NA; DNA: TGTGCCAGCAGTCCTACAGGGGGGGAAGCCAAAAACATTCAGTACTTC; CDR3: CASSPTGGEAKNIQYF
J: TRBJ1-6; size: many; V: TRBV12-3/TRBV12-4; D: NA; DNA: TGTGCCAGCAGTTTAGGGGAGTCACCCCTCCACTTT; CDR3: CASSLGESPLHF
J: TRBJ2-7; size: many; V: TRBV7-2; D: TRBD2; DNA: TGTGCCAGCAGCTTAGCAACTAGCGGGGAAGCCGAGCAGTACTTC; CDR3: CASSLATSGEAEQYF
J: TRBJ2-2; size: many; V: TRBV12-3/TRBV12-4; D: NA; DNA: TGTGCCAGCAGTTTTCCGCCTGGGAGTGGGACCGGGGAGCTGTTTTTT; CDR3: CASSFPPGSGTGELFF
J: TRBJ1-1; size: many; V: TRBV28; D: TRBD1; DNA: TGTGCCAGCACGACAGGGTACACTGAAGCTTTCTTT; CDR3: CASTTGYTEAFF
J: TRBJ2-7; size: many; V: TRBV6-5; D: NA; DNA: TGTGCCAGCAGTAATACAGCTGCCGAGCAGTACTTC; CDR3: CASSNTAAEQYF
J: TRBJ1-5; size: many; V: TRBV28; D: TRBD1; DNA: TGTGCCAGCAGTCCGCAGGGGGAGAATCAGCCCCAGCATTTT; CDR3: CASSPQGENQPQHF
J: TRBJ2-5; size: few; V: TRBV5-1; D: TRBD2; DNA: TGCGCCAGCAGCTCCACTCTAGCGGGAGGAGGGGAGACCAAGTACTTC; CDR3: CASSSTLAGGGETKYF
J: TRBJ2-5; size: many; V: TRBV2; D: TRBD2; DNA: TGTGCCAGCAGACGGGGGGACCTAGCCGAGACCCAGTACTTC; CDR3: CASRRGDLAETQYF
J: TRBJ1-1; size: many; V: TRBV5-1; D: NA; DNA: TGCGCCAGCAGCCCCCCGAGCACTGAAGCTTTCTTT; CDR3: CASSPPSTEAFF
J: TRBJ2-6; size: many; V: TRBV15; D: NA; DNA: TGTGCCACCAGCAGAGATCGGGCAGGGTCCTATTTCAACGTCCTGACTTTC; CDR3: CATSRDRAGSYFNVLTF
J: TRBJ1-2; size: many; V: TRBV11-2; D: NA; DNA: TGTGCCAGCAGCTTAGTACAGAACTATGGCTACACCTTC; CDR3: CASSLVQNYGYTF
J: TRBJ1-6; size: many; V: TRBV7-9; D: TRBD1; DNA: TGTGCCAGCAGCTTATCGGGGGGACAGGGGACCACGAATTCACCCCTCCACTTT; CDR3: CASSLSGGQGTTNSPLHF
J: TRBJ2-7; size: once; V: TRBV7-3; D: TRBD2; DNA: TGTGCCAGCAGCTTTAACCGGGGGAGGGACTACGAGCAGTACTTC; CDR3: CASSFNRGRDYEQYF
J: TRBJ1-5; size: many; V: TRBV2; D: NA; DNA: TGTGCCAGCAGTCTCCAGGGTTCGAGTCAGCCCCAGCATTTT; CDR3: CASSLQGSSQPQHF
J: TRBJ1-2; size: many; V: TRBV7-2; D: TRBD1; DNA: TGTGCCAGCAGCGTCGAAACAGGGGACTATGGCTACACCTTC; CDR3: CASSVETGDYGYTF
J: TRBJ2-2; size: many; V: TRBV10-3; D: TRBD2; DNA: TGTGCCATCGGCGGACTAGCGGCGAACACCGGGGAGCTGTTTTTT; CDR3: CAIGGLAANTGELFF
J: TRBJ2-2; size: few; V: TRBV6-5; D: TRBD2; DNA: TGTGCCAGCAGTTACAGTAGCGGGAGGGCCCTTAGGGAGCTGTTTTTT; CDR3: CASSYSSGRALRELFF
J: TRBJ1-5; size: many; V: TRBV20-1; D: NA; DNA: TGCAGTGCTACCCGGCCCTATGGGGGTGGCAATCAGCCCCAGCATTTT; CDR3: CSATRPYGGGNQPQHF
J: TRBJ2-3; size: many; V: TRBV20-1; D: NA; DNA: TGCAGTGCCTATGGAAGAGAAGACAGCGCTAGCACAGATACGCAGTATTTT; CDR3: CSAYGREDSASTDTQYF
J: TRBJ2-2; size: many; V: TRBV6-5; D: NA; DNA: TGTGCCAGCAGATTAGCGTTCGCGAACACCGGGGAGCTGTTTTTT; CDR3: CASRLAFANTGELFF
J: TRBJ1-2; size: few; V: TRBV5-1; D: TRBD1; DNA: TGCGCCAGCAGCTCCAGGATAGGGGGCAATGGCTACACCTTC; CDR3: CASSSRIGGNGYTF
J: TRBJ2-5; size: NA; V: TRBV5-1; D: NA; DNA: TGCGCCAGCAGCTCCCCCGGCCCAGAGACCCAGTACTTC; CDR3: CASSSPGPETQYF
J: TRBJ2-4; size: NA; V: TRBV28; D: NA; DNA: TGTGCCAGCACCACAGGCCTCAAAAACATTCAGTACTTC; CDR3: CASTTGLKNIQYF
J: TRBJ2-7; size: many; V: TRBV11-2; D: NA; DNA: TGTGCCAGCAGCTTAGGTTGGTCAAGCTCCTACGAGCAGTACTTC; CDR3: CASSLGWSSSYEQYF
J: TRBJ2-2; size: few; V: TRBV9; D: NA; DNA: TGTGCCAGCAGCGCAGAGGAGGGTTTTGTGACCGGGGAGCTGTTTTTT; CDR3: CASSAEEGFVTGELFF
J: TRBJ2-5; size: few; V: TRBV30; D: NA; DNA: TGTGCCTGGAGCCCGGGACGGAAAGAGACCCAGTACTTC; CDR3: CAWSPGRKETQYF
J: TRBJ2-7; size: many; V: TRBV20-1; D: NA; DNA: TGCAGTGCTAGGGCCGCTGATAGCTCCTACGAGCAGTACTTC; CDR3: CSARAADSSYEQYF
J: TRBJ2-7; size: NA; V: TRBV18; D: NA; DNA: TGTGCCAGCTCACCACCGGTTCTGTCCTACGAGCAGTACTTC; CDR3: CASSPPVLSYEQYF
J: TRBJ2-7; size: many; V: TRBV4-1; D: TRBD2; DNA: TGCGCCAGCAGCCAAGAGCCTAGCGGCGAGCAGTACTTC; CDR3: CASSQEPSGEQYF
J: TRBJ1-1; size: NA; V: TRBV12-3/TRBV12-4; D: NA; DNA: TGTGCCAGCAGTTTAGTGAAGGAGGCTGAAGCTTTCTTT; CDR3: CASSLVKEAEAFF
J: TRBJ1-2; size: many; V: TRBV6-1; D: TRBD1; DNA: TGTGCCAGCAGCCGTGACAGGGAAAACTATGGCTACACCTTC; CDR3: CASSRDRENYGYTF
J: TRBJ1-1; size: many; V: TRBV7-9; D: NA; DNA: TGTGCCAGCAGCTTAGCGAGTGGGGGAAGTAACACTGAAGCTTTCTTT; CDR3: CASSLASGGSNTEAFF
J: TRBJ2-5; size: many; V: TRBV20-1; D: NA; DNA: TGCAGTGCTAGAGGTTGGGACTCTATCCAAGAGACCCAGTACTTC; CDR3: CSARGWDSIQETQYF
J: TRBJ1-1; size: many; V: TRBV27; D: NA; DNA: TGTGCCAGCAGTTTATTCCCGGCGGGTTCAGGCACTGAAGCTTTCTTT; CDR3: CASSLFPAGSGTEAFF
J: TRBJ1-6; size: once; V: TRBV12-3/TRBV12-4; D: NA; DNA: TGTGCCAGCAGTTTCGGGACGTTTAATTCACCCCTCCACTTT; CDR3: CASSFGTFNSPLHF
J: TRBJ2-7; size: many; V: TRBV27; D: NA; DNA: TGTGCCAGCAGTTTATCCCTGATTTCTGACGAGCAGTACTTC; CDR3: CASSLSLISDEQYF
J: TRBJ1-2; size: many; V: TRBV5-1; D: TRBD1; DNA: TGCGCCAGCAGCATTACAGGGGATCCTTATGGCTACGCCTTC; CDR3: CASSITGDPYGYAF
J: TRBJ1-5; size: many; V: TRBV27; D: NA; DNA: TGTGCCAGCAGTTTCGCCAGGGGTTATCAGCCCCAGCATTTT; CDR3: CASSFARGYQPQHF
J: TRBJ2-2; size: many; V: TRBV12-3/TRBV12-4; D: NA; DNA: TGTGCCAGCAGTTTGGGCAGTAGCACCGGGGAGCTGTTTTTT; CDR3: CASSLGSSTGELFF
J: TRBJ1-2; size: many; V: TRBV6-4; D: NA; DNA: TGTGCCAGCAGAGATCGACAGCCCGCATATGGCTACACCTTC; CDR3: CASRDRQPAYGYTF
J: TRBJ1-1; size: many; V: TRBV28; D: NA; DNA: TGTGCCAGCAGGGGACGGCAGAACACTGAAGCTTTCTTT; CDR3: CASRGRQNTEAFF
J: TRBJ1-3; size: many; V: TRBV18; D: NA; DNA: TGTGCCAGCTCACCAACGGGCGCCGAAAACACCATATATTTT; CDR3: CASSPTGAENTIYF
J: TRBJ1-1; size: many; V: TRBV29-1; D: TRBD1; DNA: TGCAGCGTTACCGCAGGGGGGCGACGAACTGAAGCTTTCTTT; CDR3: CSVTAGGRRTEAFF
J: TRBJ1-6; size: many; V: TRBV6-1; D: NA; DNA: TGTGCCAGCAGTCGACTGAATAATTCACCCCTCCACTTT; CDR3: CASSRLNNSPLHF
J: TRBJ1-1; size: NA; V: TRBV3-1; D: TRBD1; DNA: TGTGCCAGCAGCCCCTGGGACAGGGGGTGGAACACTGAAGCTTTCTTT; CDR3: CASSPWDRGWNTEAFF
J: TRBJ1-2; size: many; V: TRBV11-2; D: NA; DNA: TGTGCCAGCAGCTCCCAGGGAGGAGCCTATGGCTACACCTTC; CDR3: CASSSQGGAYGYTF
J: TRBJ2-7; size: many; V: TRBV6-1; D: NA; DNA: TGTGCCAGCAGTGAAGCGGTAGCGGAGCCCTACGAGCAGTACTTC; CDR3: CASSEAVAEPYEQYF